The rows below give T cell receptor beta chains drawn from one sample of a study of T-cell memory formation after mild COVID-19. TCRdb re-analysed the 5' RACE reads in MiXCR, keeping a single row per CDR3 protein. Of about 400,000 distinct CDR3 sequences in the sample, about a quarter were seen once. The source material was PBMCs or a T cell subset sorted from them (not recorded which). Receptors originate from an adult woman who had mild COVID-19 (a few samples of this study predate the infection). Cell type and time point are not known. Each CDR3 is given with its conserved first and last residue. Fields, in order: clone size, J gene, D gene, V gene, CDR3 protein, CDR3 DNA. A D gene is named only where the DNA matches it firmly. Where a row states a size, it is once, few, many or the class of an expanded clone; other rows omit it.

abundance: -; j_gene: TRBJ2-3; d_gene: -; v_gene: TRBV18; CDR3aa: CASSPTNTPSDTQYF; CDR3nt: TGTGCCAGCTCACCGACAAACACACCGAGTGATACGCAGTATTTT
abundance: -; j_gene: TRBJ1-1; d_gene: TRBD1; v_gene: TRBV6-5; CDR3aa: CASRAGQGGGTEAFF; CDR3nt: TGTGCCAGCAGGGCGGGACAGGGGGGAGGCACTGAAGCTTTCTTT
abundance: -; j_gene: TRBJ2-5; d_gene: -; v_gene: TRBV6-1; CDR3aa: CARRNAQETQYF; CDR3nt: TGTGCCAGACGGAACGCCCAAGAGACCCAGTACTTC
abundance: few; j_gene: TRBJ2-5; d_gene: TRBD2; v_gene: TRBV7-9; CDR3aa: CASSLPGGDPQETQYF; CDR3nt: TGTGCCAGCAGCTTACCTGGGGGGGATCCCCAAGAGACCCAGTACTTC
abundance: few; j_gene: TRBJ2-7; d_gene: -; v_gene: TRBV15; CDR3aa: CATSSLPTGPYEQYF; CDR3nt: TGTGCCACCAGCAGCCTCCCCACGGGACCGTACGAGCAGTACTTC
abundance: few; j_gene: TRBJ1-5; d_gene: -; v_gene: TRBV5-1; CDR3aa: CASSWDGMGNQPQHF; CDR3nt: TGCGCCAGCAGCTGGGACGGTATGGGCAATCAGCCCCAGCATTTT
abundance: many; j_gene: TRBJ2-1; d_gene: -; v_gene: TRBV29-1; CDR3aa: CSVVGGINEQFF; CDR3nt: TGCAGCGTTGTAGGAGGGATCAATGAGCAGTTCTTC
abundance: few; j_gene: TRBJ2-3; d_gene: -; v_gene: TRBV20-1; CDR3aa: CSARGQLGGDTQYF; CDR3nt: TGCAGTGCTAGAGGTCAATTAGGGGGAGATACGCAGTATTTT
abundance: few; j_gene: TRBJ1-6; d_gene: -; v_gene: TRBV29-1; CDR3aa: CSVGVGREALHF; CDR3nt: TGCAGCGTTGGGGTGGGGCGAGAGGCCCTCCACTTT
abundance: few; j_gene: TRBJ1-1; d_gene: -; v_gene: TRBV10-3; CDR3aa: CAISDPGTPNTEAFF; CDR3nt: TGTGCCATCAGTGACCCCGGGACACCAAACACTGAAGCTTTCTTT
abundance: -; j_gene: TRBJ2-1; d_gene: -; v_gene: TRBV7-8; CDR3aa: CASSLELAGAGHEQFF; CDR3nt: TGTGCCAGCAGCTTGGAACTAGCTGGAGCCGGGCATGAGCAGTTCTTC
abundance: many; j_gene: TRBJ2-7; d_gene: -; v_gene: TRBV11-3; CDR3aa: CASSPQVASRAEQYF; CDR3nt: TGTGCCAGCAGCCCCCAAGTAGCATCTAGGGCCGAGCAGTACTTC
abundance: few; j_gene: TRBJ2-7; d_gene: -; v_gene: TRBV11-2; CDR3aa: CASSLRGVYEQYF; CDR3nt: TGTGCCAGCAGCTTAAGGGGAGTCTACGAGCAGTACTTC
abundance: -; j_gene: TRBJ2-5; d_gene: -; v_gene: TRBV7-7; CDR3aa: CASSLGTAYQETQYF; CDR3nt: TGTGCCAGCAGCTTAGGGACTGCGTACCAAGAGACCCAGTACTTC
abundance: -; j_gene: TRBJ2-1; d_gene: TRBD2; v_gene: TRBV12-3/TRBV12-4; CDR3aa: CASSLGAGTINEQFF; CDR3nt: TGTGCCAGCAGTTTAGGAGCGGGGACGATCAATGAGCAGTTCTTC
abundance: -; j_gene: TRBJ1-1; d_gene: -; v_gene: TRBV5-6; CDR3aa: CASSSAPTEAFF; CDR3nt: TGTGCCAGCAGCTCGGCTCCCACTGAAGCTTTCTTT
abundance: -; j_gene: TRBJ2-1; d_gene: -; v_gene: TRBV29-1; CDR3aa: CSVLRTYNEQFF; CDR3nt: TGCAGCGTGCTACGAACCTACAATGAGCAGTTCTTC
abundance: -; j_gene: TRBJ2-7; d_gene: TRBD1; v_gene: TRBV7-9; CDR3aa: CASSLGNGNWDSSSYEQYF; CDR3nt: TGTGCCAGCAGCTTAGGTAATGGCAATTGGGACAGTTCCTCCTACGAGCAGTACTTC
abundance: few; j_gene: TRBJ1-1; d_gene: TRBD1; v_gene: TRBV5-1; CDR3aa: CASSLGQGGEAFF; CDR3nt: TGCGCCAGCAGCTTGGGACAGGGTGGTGAAGCTTTCTTT
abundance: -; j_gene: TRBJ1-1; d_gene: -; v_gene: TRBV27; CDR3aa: CASSFTLGPAEAFF; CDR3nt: TGTGCCAGCAGTTTCACCTTGGGACCGGCTGAAGCTTTCTTT
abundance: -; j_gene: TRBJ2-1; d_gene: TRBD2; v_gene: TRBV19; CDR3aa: CASSASGLPYNEQFF; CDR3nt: TGTGCCAGTAGTGCCTCGGGACTACCCTACAATGAGCAGTTCTTC
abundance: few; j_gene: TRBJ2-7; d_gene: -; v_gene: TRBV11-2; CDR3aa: CASRKGSTFYEQYF; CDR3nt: TGTGCCAGCAGGAAGGGGTCAACTTTCTACGAGCAGTACTTC
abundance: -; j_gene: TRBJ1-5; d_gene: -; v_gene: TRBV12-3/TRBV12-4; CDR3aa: CASSLQRPQPQHF; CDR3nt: TGTGCCAGCAGTTTGCAGAGACCTCAGCCCCAGCATTTT
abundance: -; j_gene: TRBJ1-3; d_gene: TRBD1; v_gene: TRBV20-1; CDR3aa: CSASTRGLGNTIYF; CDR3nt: TGCAGTGCTAGTACCAGGGGGCTCGGAAACACCATATATTTT
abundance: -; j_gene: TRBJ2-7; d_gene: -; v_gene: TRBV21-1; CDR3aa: CASLGGGQGSYEQYF; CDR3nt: TGTGCCAGCCTTGGTGGGGGACAGGGCTCCTACGAGCAGTACTTC
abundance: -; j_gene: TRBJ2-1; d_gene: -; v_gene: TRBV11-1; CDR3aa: CASTKKGSGFPRQFF; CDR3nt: TGTGCCAGCACCAAAAAAGGGTCCGGGTTCCCACGGCAGTTCTTC
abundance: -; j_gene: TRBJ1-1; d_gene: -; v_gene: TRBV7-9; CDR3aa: CASSALNTEAFF; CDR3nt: TGTGCCAGCAGCGCCTTGAACACTGAAGCTTTCTTT
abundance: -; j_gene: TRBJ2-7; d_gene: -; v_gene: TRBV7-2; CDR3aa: CASRSDATHYVEQYF; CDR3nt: TGTGCCAGCAGATCAGACGCTACTCACTACGTAGAGCAGTACTTC
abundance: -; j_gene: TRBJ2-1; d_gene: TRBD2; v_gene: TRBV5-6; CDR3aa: CASSLGALAGGINEQFF; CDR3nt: TGTGCCAGCAGCTTGGGCGCTTTGGCGGGAGGGATTAATGAGCAGTTCTTC
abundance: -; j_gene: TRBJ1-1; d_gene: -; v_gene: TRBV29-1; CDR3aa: CSVEREAMNTEAFF; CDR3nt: TGCAGCGTTGAAAGGGAGGCCATGAACACTGAAGCTTTCTTT
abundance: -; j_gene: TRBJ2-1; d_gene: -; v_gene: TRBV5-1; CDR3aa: CASSSSTPPVYNEQFF; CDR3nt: TGCGCCAGCAGCTCCTCGACACCCCCCGTATACAATGAGCAGTTCTTC
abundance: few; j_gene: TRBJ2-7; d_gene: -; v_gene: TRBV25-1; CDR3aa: CASGGHRGPEQYF; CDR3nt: TGTGCCAGCGGGGGACATAGGGGTCCCGAGCAGTACTTC
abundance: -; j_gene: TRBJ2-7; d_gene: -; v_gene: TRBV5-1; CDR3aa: CASSRTELSYEQYF; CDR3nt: TGCGCCAGCAGCAGAACCGAGCTCTCCTACGAGCAGTACTTC
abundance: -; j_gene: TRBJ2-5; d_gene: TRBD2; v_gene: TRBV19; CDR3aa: CASSTHLSSGPKETQYF; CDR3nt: TGTGCCAGTAGTACCCATCTCTCTAGCGGACCAAAAGAGACCCAGTACTTC
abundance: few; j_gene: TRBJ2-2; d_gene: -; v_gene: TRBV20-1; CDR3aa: CSARDPQGGGRELFF; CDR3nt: TGCAGTGCTAGAGATCCTCAAGGAGGGGGTCGGGAGCTGTTTTTT
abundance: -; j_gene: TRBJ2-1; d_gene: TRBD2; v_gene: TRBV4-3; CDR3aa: CASSPHLAGGKYNEQFF; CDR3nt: TGCGCCAGCAGTCCCCACCTAGCGGGAGGAAAATACAATGAGCAGTTCTTC
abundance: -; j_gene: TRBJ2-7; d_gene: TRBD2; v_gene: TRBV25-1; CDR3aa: CARTGLERIEQYF; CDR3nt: TGTGCCAGAACGGGACTAGAACGAATCGAGCAGTACTTC
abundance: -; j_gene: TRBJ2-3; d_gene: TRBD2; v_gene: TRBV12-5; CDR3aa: CASGPRLAGGDTQYF; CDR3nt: TGTGCTAGTGGTCCAAGACTAGCGGGAGGAGATACGCAGTATTTT
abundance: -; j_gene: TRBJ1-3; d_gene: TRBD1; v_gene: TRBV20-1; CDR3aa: CSARDRGRTGNTIYF; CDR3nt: TGCAGTGCCCGGGACAGGGGGCGGACTGGAAACACCATATATTTT
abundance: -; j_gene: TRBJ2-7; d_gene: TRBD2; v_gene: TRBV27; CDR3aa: CASSLRRTGLTPYEQYF; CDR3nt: TGTGCCAGCAGTCTTAGGAGGACGGGACTAACGCCCTACGAGCAGTACTTC
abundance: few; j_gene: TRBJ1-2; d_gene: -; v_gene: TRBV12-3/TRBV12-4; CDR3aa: CASRGRVHYGYTF; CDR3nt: TGTGCCAGCAGGGGCAGGGTCCACTATGGCTACACCTTC
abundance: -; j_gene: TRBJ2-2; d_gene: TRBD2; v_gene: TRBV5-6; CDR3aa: CASSPPGSGTHLRTGELFF; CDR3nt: TGTGCCAGCAGTCCTCCGGGAAGCGGGACCCACTTGCGGACCGGGGAGCTGTTTTTT
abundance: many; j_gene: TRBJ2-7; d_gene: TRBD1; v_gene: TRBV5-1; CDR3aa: CASSSRGQASSYEQYF; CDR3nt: TGCGCCAGCAGCTCGCGCGGACAGGCTTCCTCCTACGAGCAGTACTTC
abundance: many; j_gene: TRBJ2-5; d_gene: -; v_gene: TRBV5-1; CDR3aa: CASSSFSARQETQYF; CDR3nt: TGCGCCAGCAGCTCCTTCTCGGCCAGGCAAGAGACCCAGTACTTC
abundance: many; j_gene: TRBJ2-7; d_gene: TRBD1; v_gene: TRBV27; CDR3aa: CASSPGQGAPTYEQYF; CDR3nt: TGTGCCAGCAGCCCAGGACAGGGGGCGCCTACTTACGAGCAGTACTTC
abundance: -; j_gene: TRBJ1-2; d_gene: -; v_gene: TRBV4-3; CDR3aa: CASSQESAGDAISF; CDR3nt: TGCGCCAGCAGCCAAGAGTCGGCGGGGGACGCTATCTCCTTC
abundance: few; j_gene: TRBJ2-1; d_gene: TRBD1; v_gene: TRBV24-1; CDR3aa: CATGTGYNEQFF; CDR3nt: TGTGCCACCGGGACAGGCTACAATGAGCAGTTCTTC
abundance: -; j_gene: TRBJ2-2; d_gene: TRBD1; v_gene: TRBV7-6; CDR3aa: CASEPGGFTGELFF; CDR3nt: TGTGCCAGCGAACCAGGGGGCTTCACCGGGGAGCTGTTTTTT
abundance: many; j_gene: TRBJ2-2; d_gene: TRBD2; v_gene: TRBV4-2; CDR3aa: CASSQDRRGGGGTGELFF; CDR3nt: TGTGCCAGCAGCCAAGATCGGCGGGGGGGCGGCGGCACCGGGGAGCTGTTTTTT